This T cell receptor beta chain derives from a study of blood T cell repertoires in COVID-19. In the original workflow: For nucleated cells, counts were estimated from reference gene primer amplification. Sequencing used immunoSEQ multiplex PCR; TCRdb keeps in-frame clones, though not all of them. V and J calls and clone size are copied from that table; D and trimming were computed from the DNA. The table lists approximately 290,000 clones, about 90% of them singletons. The study recruited people aged about 18 to 95 years across under 25 US areas. Membership in each cohort depended on participant-reported clinical history. Sequencing was performed on PBMCs or T cells enriched from blood (not recorded which). The sequence was collected from a woman younger than 30 with acute COVID-19.

For the CDR3, the DNA is TGCGCCAGCAGCTTAGGACTAGCGGGAGTGGAAGAGACCCAGTACTTC. Encoded protein: CASSLGLAGVEETQYF. The gene calls are TRBV5-1 and TRBJ2-5; 13 nucleotides match TRBD2. J was trimmed by 3 bases and V by 2 bases; bases with no gene match: 4. This CDR3 spans 16 amino acids. Germline CDR1 SGHRS, CDR2 YFSETQ.